This entry describes one T cell receptor beta chain. The antigen is not known. Isolated RNA was reverse transcribed in full, so expressed TCRB transcripts were sequenced. The assay was immunoSEQ multiplex PCR, and TCRdb's table has in-frame clones only and misses some. The sample shows 350,000 or so clones, roughly a fifth of them seen only once. The data are from a study of beta chain features in type 1 diabetes. Across the whole study: Cell yields, gender and age were similar in healthy donors and patients. General study findings and limits: Patients and controls would share equally any PCR tilt toward shorter templates. For patients, the naive, central memory and Treg TCRB repertoires appeared more alike than for healthy donors.

Sorting of CD4+ naive, central memory, regulatory and stem cell-like memory cells was performed via CD45RO/CCR7/CD25/CD127/CD95/CD27. The V and J ends lost 0 bases and 4 bases respectively, with 6 bases between them. The CDR3 has 13 amino acids. Germline CDR1 and CDR2: KGHSH and LQKENI. The receptor was isolated from a woman younger than 30 in good health. The sample consisted of naive CD4+ T cells from blood. This chain joins TRBV18 and TRBJ1-1; weak D call: TRBD1 (5 bases). CDR3 amino acids: CASSPPGPTEAFF. CDR3 sequence (DNA): TGTGCCAGCTCACCACCGGGGCCCACTGAAGCTTTCTTT.